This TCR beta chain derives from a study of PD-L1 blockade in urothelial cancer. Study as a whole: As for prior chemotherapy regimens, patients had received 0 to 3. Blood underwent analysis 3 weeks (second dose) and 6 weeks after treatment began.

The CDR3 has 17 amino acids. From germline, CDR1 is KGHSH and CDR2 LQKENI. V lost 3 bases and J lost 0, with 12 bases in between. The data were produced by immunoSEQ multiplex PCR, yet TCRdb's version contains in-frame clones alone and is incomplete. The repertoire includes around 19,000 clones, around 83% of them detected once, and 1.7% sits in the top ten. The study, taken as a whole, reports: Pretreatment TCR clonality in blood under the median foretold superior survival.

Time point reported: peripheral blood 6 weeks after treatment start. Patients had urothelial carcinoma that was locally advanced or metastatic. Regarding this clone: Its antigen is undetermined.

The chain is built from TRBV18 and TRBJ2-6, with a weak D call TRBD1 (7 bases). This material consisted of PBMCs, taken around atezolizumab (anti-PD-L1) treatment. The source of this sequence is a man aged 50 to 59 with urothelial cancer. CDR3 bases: TGTGCCAGCTCACCCGCAGGGGGAGGCTCTGGGGCCAACGTCCTGACTTTC. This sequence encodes CASSPAGGGSGANVLTF.